This T cell receptor beta chain appears in the sequencing data of a study of T cells in Graves' hyperthyroidism and ophthalmopathy. Points from the study as a whole: A model of 13 V-J features distinguished ophthalmopathy from stable hyperthyroidism.

RNA transcripts yielded amplified TCR beta CDR3 regions. An initial round of RT-PCR targeting the TCR CDR3 relied on the HTBI primer set. TCRdb recomputed calls from the multiplex PCR reads with MiXCR, one row per CDR3 protein. Of 600,000 to 700,000 distinct CDR3 sequences in the sample, nearly 45% were seen once. Comments on this clonotype: The antigen is unknown.

This CDR3 has 16 amino acids. V was trimmed by 5 bases and J by 3 bases, leaving 20 bases between them. Germline V gene data show CDR1 as SGHVS and CDR2 as FNYEAQ. The source is an adult man with Graves' disease, either hyperthyroidism or ophthalmopathy (not recorded which). V is TRBV7-6 and J is TRBJ2-7, with D possibly being TRBD1 (6 bases). The sample taken for sequencing was peripheral blood or thyroid tissue (not recorded which). CDR3 sequence (DNA): TGTGCCAGCAGCCCGAGCAGACAGGTGTCCCTCTACGAGCAGTACTTC. Amino acid sequence: CASSPSRQVSLYEQYF. Full variable domain (rest looked up from reference TRBV7-6 and TRBJ2-7): GAGVSQSPRYKVTKRGQDVALRCDPISGHVSLYWYRQALGQGPEFLTYFNYEAQQDKSGLPNDRFSAERPEGSISTLTIQRTEQRDSAMYRCASSPSRQVSLYEQYFGPGTRLTVT.